This T cell receptor beta chain came from a study of human T cells and chemical hapten exposure. The authors' total RNA extraction used unfractionated whole blood. TCRdb re-called the 5' RACE reads through MiXCR, storing one row per CDR3 protein. The sample consists of approximately 150,000 distinct CDR3 sequences, over 3.5% of them appearing once. This clonotype was recorded many times. The sequence derives from a female donor in good health.

The DNA for the CDR3 is TGTGCCAGCAGTACCCTCAACACTGAAGCTTTCTTT. Residues: CASSTLNTEAFF. The chain recombines TRBV28 with TRBJ1-1; D uncertain. The CDR3 sequence is 12 residues long. Trimming removed 5 bases from V and 2 bases from J, with 6 bases in between. CDR1 MDHEN and CDR2 SYDVKM come from the germline V gene.